The T cell receptor beta chain under discussion was sequenced for a study of T cells in Graves' hyperthyroidism and ophthalmopathy. Findings and caveats of the study: Stable hyperthyroidism and ophthalmopathy were separated using 13 V-J signatures.

TCR beta CDR3 regions were amplified from RNA transcripts. During a first-round RT-PCR of the TCR CDR3, the HTBI primer set was used. TCRdb ran MiXCR on the multiplex PCR reads and lists one entry per CDR3 protein. The sample includes nearly 750,000 distinct CDR3 sequences, around a third of them seen just once. The CDR3 totals 14 residues. V lost 5 bases, J lost 0 bases, and 4 bases stayed unmatched. Germline CDR1 and CDR2: SEHNR and FQNEAQ (reference sequence). As for this clonotype: Its antigen is not known.

The chain employs TRBV7-9 and TRBJ2-7, with 7 nucleotides matching TRBD1. The clonotype originates from a woman aged 40-49 years with Graves' hyperthyroidism. The sequencing input was blood. The CDR3 loop reads CASSSGQDSYEQYF. The CDR3 bases are TGTGCCAGCAGCAGTGGACAGGACTCCTACGAGCAGTACTTC.